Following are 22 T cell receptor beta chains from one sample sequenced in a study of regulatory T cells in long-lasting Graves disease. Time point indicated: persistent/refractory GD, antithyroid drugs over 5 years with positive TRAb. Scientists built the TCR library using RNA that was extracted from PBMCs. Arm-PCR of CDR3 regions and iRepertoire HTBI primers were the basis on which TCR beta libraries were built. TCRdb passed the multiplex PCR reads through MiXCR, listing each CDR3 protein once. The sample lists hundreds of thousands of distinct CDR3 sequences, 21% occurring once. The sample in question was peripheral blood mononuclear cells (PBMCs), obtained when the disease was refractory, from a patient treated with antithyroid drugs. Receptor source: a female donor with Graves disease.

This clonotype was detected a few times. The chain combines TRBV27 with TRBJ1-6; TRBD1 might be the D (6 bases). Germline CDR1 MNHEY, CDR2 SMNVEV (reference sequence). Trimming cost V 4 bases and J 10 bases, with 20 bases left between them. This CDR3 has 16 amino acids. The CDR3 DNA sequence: TGTGCCAGCAGTTCCCAGTTGGGGGCGCGCGGATCACCCCTCCACTTT. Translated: CASSSQLGARGSPLHF.

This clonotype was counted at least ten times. The CDR3 loop is CASSPRDSPNYEQYF. The CDR3, as DNA: TGTGCCAGTAGTCCCCGGGACAGTCCGAACTACGAGCAGTACTTC. The V gene is TRBV19, the J gene TRBJ2-7; 7 bases fit TRBD1. The CDR3 is made up of 15 amino acids. Looked up from germline, CDR1 is LNHDA and CDR2 is SQIVND (reference sequence). Germline trimming cut 5 bases from V and 3 bases from J; bases unmatched to any gene: 10.

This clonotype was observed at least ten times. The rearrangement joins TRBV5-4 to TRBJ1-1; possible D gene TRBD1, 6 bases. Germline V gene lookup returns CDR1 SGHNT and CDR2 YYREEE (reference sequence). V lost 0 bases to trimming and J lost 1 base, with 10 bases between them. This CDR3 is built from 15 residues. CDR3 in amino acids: CASSLAQGSNTEAFF. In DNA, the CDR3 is TGTGCCAGCAGCTTGGCGCAGGGGTCGAACACTGAAGCTTTCTTT.

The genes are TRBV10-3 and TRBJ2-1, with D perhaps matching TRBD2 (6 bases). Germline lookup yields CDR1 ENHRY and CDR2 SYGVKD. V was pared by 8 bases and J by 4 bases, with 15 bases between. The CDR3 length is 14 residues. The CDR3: CAIRAGPLYNEQFF. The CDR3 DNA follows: TGTGCCATCCGGGCGGGACCCTTATACAATGAGCAGTTCTTC.

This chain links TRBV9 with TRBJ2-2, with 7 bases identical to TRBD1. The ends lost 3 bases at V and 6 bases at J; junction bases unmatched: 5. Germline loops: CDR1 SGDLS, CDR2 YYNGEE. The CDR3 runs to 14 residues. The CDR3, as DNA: TGTGCCAGCAGCGACAGGGGAGTGTCCGGGGAGCTGTTTTTT. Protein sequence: CASSDRGVSGELFF. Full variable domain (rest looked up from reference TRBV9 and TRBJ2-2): DSGVTQTPKHLITATGQRVTLRCSPRSGDLSVYWYQQSLDQGLQFLIQYYNGEERAKGNILERFSAQQFPDLHSELNLSSLELGDSALYFCASSDRGVSGELFFGEGSRLTVL.

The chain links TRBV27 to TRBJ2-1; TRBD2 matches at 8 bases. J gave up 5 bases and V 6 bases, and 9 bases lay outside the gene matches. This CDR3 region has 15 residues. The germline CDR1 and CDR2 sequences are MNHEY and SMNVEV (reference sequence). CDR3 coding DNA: TGTGCCAGCAGGGTTAGCGGGGCTTCAAACAATGAGCAGTTCTTC. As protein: CASRVSGASNNEQFF.

CDR3 DNA sequence: TGTGCCAGCAGTGAGGGACTAGCGGGTGCCATAGGGTACTTC. Its protein is CASSEGLAGAIGYF. The J gene is TRBJ2-5, the V gene TRBV2; 12 bases agree with TRBD2. The germline gives CDR1 SNHLY, CDR2 FYNNEI. CDR3 length equals 14 residues. V was pared by 3 bases and J by 13 bases, with 9 bases of the junction left unmatched. The variable domain in full, completed from reference TRBV2 and TRBJ2-5, reads EPEVTQTPSHQVTQMGQEVILRCVPISNHLYFYWYRQILGQKVEFLVSFYNNEISEKSEIFDDQFSVERPDGSNFTLKIRSTKLEDSAMYFCASSEGLAGAIGYFGPGTRLLVL.

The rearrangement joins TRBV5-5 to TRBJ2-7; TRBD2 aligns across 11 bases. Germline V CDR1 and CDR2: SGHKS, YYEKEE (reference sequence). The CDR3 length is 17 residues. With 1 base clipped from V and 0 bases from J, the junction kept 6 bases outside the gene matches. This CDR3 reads CASSLLPTSGSSYEQYF. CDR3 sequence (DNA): TGTGCCAGCAGCTTGCTCCCTACTAGCGGGAGCTCCTACGAGCAGTACTTC.

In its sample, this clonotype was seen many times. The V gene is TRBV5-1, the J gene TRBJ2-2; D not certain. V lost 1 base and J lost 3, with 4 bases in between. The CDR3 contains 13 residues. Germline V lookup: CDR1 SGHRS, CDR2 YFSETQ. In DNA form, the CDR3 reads TGCGCCAGCAGCTTGCAGGACACCGGGGAGCTGTTTTTT. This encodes CASSLQDTGELFF.

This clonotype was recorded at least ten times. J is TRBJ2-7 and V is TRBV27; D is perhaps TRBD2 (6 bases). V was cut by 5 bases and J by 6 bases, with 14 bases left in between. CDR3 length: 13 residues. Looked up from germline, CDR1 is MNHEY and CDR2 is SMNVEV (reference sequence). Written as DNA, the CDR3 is TGTGCCAGCAGTCAAGGACGGGGAGGCGAGCAGTACTTC. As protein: CASSQGRGGEQYF.

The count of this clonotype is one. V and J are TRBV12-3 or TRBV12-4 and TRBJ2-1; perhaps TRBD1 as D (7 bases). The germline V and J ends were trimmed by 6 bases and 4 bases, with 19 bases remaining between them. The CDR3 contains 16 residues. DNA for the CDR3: TGTGCCAGCAGCCCAGTTAGGGGGCGGGAATACAATGAGCAGTTCTTC. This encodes CASSPVRGREYNEQFF.

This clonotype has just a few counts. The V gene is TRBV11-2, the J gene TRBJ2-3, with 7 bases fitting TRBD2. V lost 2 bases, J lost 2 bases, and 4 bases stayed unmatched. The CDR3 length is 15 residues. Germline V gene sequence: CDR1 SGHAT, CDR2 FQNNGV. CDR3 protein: CASSLFGGITDTQYF. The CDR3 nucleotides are TGTGCCAGCAGCTTATTCGGGGGGATCACAGATACGCAGTATTTT.

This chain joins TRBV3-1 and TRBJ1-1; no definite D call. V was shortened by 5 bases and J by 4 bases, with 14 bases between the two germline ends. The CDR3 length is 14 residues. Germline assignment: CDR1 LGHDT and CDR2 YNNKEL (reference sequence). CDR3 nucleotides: TGTGCCAGCAGCGATGGAGGGCGGATCACTGAAGCTTTCTTT. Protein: CASSDGGRITEAFF.

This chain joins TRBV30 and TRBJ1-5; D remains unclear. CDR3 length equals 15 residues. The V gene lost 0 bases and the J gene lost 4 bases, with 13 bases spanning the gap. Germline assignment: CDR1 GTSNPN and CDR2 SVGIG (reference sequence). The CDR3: CAWSVGLGTNQPQHF. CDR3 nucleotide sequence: TGTGCCTGGAGTGTAGGGTTGGGCACAAATCAGCCCCAGCATTTT. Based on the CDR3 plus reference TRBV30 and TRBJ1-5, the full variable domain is SQTIHQWPATLVQPVGSPLSLECTVEGTSNPNLYWYRQAAGRGLQLLFYSVGIGQISSEVPQNLSASRPQDRQFILSSKKLLLSDSGFYLCAWSVGLGTNQPQHFGDGTRLSIL.

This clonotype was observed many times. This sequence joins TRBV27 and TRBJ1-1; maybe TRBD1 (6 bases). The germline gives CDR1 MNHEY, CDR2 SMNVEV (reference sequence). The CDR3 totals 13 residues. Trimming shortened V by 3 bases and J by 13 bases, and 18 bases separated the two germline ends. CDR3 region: CASSFAGGRVDFF. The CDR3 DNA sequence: TGTGCCAGCAGTTTCGCGGGGGGCAGAGTGGATTTCTTT.

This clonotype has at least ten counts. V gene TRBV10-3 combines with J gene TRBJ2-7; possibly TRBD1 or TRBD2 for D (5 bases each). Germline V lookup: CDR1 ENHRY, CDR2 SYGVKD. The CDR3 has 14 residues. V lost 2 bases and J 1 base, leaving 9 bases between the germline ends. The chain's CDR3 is CAISERGASYEQYF. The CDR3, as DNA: TGTGCCATCAGTGAGAGGGGAGCTTCCTACGAGCAGTACTTC.

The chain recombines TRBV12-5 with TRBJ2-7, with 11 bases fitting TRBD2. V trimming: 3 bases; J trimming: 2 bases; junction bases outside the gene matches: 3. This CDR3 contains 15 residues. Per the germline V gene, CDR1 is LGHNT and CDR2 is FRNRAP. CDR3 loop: CASGFSSGRPYEQYF. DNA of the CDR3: TGTGCTAGTGGTTTCTCTAGCGGGAGGCCCTACGAGCAGTACTTC. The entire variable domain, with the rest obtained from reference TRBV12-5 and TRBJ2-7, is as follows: DARVTQTPRHKVTEMGQEVTMRCQPILGHNTVFWYRQTMMQGLELLAYFRNRAPLDDSGMPKDRFSAEMPDATLATLKIQPSEPRDSAVYFCASGFSSGRPYEQYFGPGTRLTVT.

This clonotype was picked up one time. Here the CDR3 DNA reads TGCGCCAGCAGCTTCAGAGACAGAAATTACCAAGAGACCCAGTACTTC. Its translation: CASSFRDRNYQETQYF. The chain carries TRBV5-1 and TRBJ2-5; a weak D match, TRBD1 (5 bases). The CDR3 runs 16 residues. V was pared by 2 bases and J by 0 bases, with 14 bases between. The germline V gene has CDR1 SGHRS and CDR2 YFSETQ.

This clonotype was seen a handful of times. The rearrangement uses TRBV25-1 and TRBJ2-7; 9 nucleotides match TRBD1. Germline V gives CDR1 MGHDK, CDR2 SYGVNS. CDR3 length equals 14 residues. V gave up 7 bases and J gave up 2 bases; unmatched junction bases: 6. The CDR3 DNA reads TGTGCCAGCAAGAGGACAGGGGACCCCTACGAGCAGTACTTC. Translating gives CASKRTGDPYEQYF.

CDR3 DNA: TGTGCCAGCAGCCGGTACCGTTACATTGATACGCAGTATTTT. It is translated as CASSRYRYIDTQYF. The chain is built from TRBV14 and TRBJ2-3; D is uncertain. Germline loops: CDR1 SGHDN, CDR2 FVKESK. Trimming cost V 4 bases and J 6 bases, with 14 bases left between them. The CDR3 contains 14 residues.

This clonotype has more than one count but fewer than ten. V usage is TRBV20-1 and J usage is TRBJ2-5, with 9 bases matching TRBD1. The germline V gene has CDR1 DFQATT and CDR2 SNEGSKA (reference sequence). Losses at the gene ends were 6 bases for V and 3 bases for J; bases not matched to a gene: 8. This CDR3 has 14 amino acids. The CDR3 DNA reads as TGCAGTGCGGGGGGGAGGGACAGGGAAGAGACCCAGTACTTC. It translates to CSAGGRDREETQYF.

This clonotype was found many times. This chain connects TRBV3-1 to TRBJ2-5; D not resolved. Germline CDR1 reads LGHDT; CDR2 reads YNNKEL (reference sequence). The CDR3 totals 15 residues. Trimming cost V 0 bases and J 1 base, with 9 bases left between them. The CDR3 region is CASSQDVDVQETQYF. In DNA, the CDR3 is TGTGCCAGCAGCCAAGATGTGGACGTCCAAGAGACCCAGTACTTC.